This passage covers 26 T cell receptor beta chains from one sample sequenced in a study of T cells in tuberculosis. Noted time point: new active TB diagnosis, blood taken before or within 7 days of starting treatment. The data were produced by immunoSEQ multiplex PCR, yet TCRdb's version contains in-frame clones alone and is incomplete. The sample lists 30,000 to 35,000 clones, 92% occurring once. The sample was PBMCs, taken at tuberculosis diagnosis. The receptors were gathered from an adult with tuberculosis. Some clones in this sample may be carry-over from other donors' samples.

The chain carries TRBV30 and TRBJ1-1; 9 bases line up with TRBD1. Per germline, CDR1 GTSNPN and CDR2 SVGIG (reference sequence). The CDR3 contains 15 residues. Germline trimming cut 1 base from V and 2 bases from J; bases unmatched to any gene: 5. The CDR3 DNA is TGTGCCTGGAGTGGCCGGGACAGGGTTAACACTGAAGCTTTCTTT. It encodes CAWSGRDRVNTEAFF.

This sequence joins TRBV19 and TRBJ2-5, with TRBD2 matching 10 bases. Germline loops: CDR1 LNHDA, CDR2 SQIVND (reference sequence). Trimming removed 4 bases from V and 5 bases from J; junction bases left unmatched: 10. This CDR3 is 16 amino acids long. This CDR3 is CASSTFLAGEAETQYF. As DNA, the CDR3 is TGTGCCAGTAGTACATTCCTAGCGGGGGAGGCGGAGACCCAGTACTTC. Supplemented by reference TRBV19 and TRBJ2-5, the full variable domain reads DGGITQSPKYLFRKEGQNVTLSCEQNLNHDAMYWYRQDPGQGLRLIYYSQIVNDFQKGDIAEGYSVSREKKESFPLTVTSAQKNPTAFYLCASSTFLAGEAETQYFGPGTRLLVL.

V usage is TRBV5-1 and J usage is TRBJ2-1; no firm D call. Germline loops: CDR1 SGHRS, CDR2 YFSETQ. The CDR3 sequence is 14 residues long. Trimming took 0 bases from V and 7 from J, leaving 11 bases between them. CDR3 nucleotide sequence: TGCGCCAGCAGCTTGGCAGCCAGGTTGAATGAGCAGTTCTTC. It codes for CASSLAARLNEQFF.

The V gene is TRBV10-2, the J gene TRBJ2-7; 7 nucleotides align to TRBD1. The CDR3 loop spans 13 amino acids. Trimming took 5 bases from V and 2 from J; bases not matched to a gene: 3. Germline CDR1 is WSHSY and CDR2 is SAAADI. The CDR3 sequence is CASSRDRTYEQYF. The CDR3 DNA reads as TGCGCCAGCAGTAGGGACAGAACCTACGAGCAGTACTTC.

The chain uses TRBV19 and TRBJ2-7; 9 bases align to TRBD1. The CDR3 is 14 amino acids. Losses at the gene ends were 8 bases for V and 2 bases for J; bases not matched to a gene: 7. Per the germline V gene, CDR1 is LNHDA and CDR2 is SQIVND (reference sequence). The CDR3 coding sequence is TGTGCCAGTCGGTGGACAGGGGAGGCCTACGAGCAGTACTTC. This translates into CASRWTGEAYEQYF.

V gene TRBV5-8 combines with J gene TRBJ2-3, with D unclear. There are 16 residues in the CDR3. The V end lost 2 bases, the J end lost 3 bases, and 16 bases lay between the germline ends. Germline lookup yields CDR1 SGHTS and CDR2 YDEGEE. The CDR3 DNA reads as TGTGCCAGCAGCTTCCCCGTACAGCTTTTGACAGATACGCAGTATTTT. Translated: CASSFPVQLLTDTQYF. The variable domain in full, completed from reference TRBV5-8 and TRBJ2-3, reads EAGVTQSPTHLIKTRGQQATLRCSPISGHTSVYWYQQALGLGLQFLLWYDEGEERNRGNFPPRFSGRQFPNYSSELNVNALELEDSALYLCASSFPVQLLTDTQYFGPGTRLTVL.

The chain recombines TRBV19 with TRBJ2-7; 9 positions agree with TRBD1. This CDR3 region has 15 residues. In germline, CDR1 is LNHDA, CDR2 SQIVND (reference sequence). Trimming at V came to 4 bases and at J to 3 bases, leaving 7 bases not matched to a gene. In DNA form, the CDR3 reads TGTGCCAGTAGTACCTACTGGGACAGGGTCTACGAGCAGTACTTC. It yields the protein CASSTYWDRVYEQYF.

The chain is built from TRBV2 and TRBJ1-1, with no clear D. V gave up 3 bases and J gave up 10 bases, with 9 bases separating them. The CDR3 spans 11 residues. Germline assignment: CDR1 SNHLY and CDR2 FYNNEI. This CDR3 reads CASSDPRRAFF. CDR3 bases: TGTGCCAGCAGTGACCCTCGGAGAGCTTTCTTT.

This CDR3 reads CAWSNLGTGHKNIQYF. In DNA, the CDR3 is TGTGCCTGGAGTAACTTAGGGACAGGCCACAAAAACATTCAGTACTTC. V and J are TRBV30 and TRBJ2-4; 8 nucleotides line up with TRBD1. Germline V gene data show CDR1 as GTSNPN and CDR2 as SVGIG (reference sequence). This CDR3 spans 16 amino acids. J lost 3 bases, V lost 2 bases, and 9 bases had no gene match.

The V gene is TRBV10-3, the J gene TRBJ2-1; TRBD1 agrees at 7 bases. CDR1 is ENHRY and CDR2 is SYGVKD in the germline V gene. With V trimmed by 3 bases and J by 9 bases, 5 bases remained unmatched. This CDR3 spans 13 amino acids. As DNA, the CDR3 is TGTGCCATCAGTGAAAACACAGGGGCTGAGCAGTTCTTC. Amino acids: CAISENTGAEQFF.

In this sample, this clone turned up once. The chain has TRBV7-8 and TRBJ1-5, with 7 nucleotides matching TRBD1. The germline V gene has CDR1 SGHVS and CDR2 FQNEAQ. CDR3 length equals 15 residues. V was pared by 5 bases and J by 5 bases, with 9 bases of the junction left unmatched. CDR3 loop: CASSGSRDRHQPQHF. The CDR3 coding sequence is TGTGCCAGCAGCGGAAGCCGGGACAGACATCAGCCCCAGCATTTT.

The chain recombines TRBV7-8 with TRBJ1-2, with a possible D match to TRBD1 (5 bases). This CDR3 contains 13 residues. Looked up from germline, CDR1 is SGHVS and CDR2 is FQNEAQ. With 6 bases removed from V and 4 bases from J, the gap between germline ends came to 12 bases. CDR3 protein: CASRGVQTYGYTF. Written as DNA, the CDR3 is TGTGCCAGCAGAGGGGTCCAAACCTATGGCTACACCTTC.

This chain connects TRBV5-1 to TRBJ2-1, with TRBD2 matching 12 bases. The CDR3 is 15 amino acids. Germline V CDR1 and CDR2: SGHRS, YFSETQ. The ends lost 9 bases at V and 0 bases at J; junction bases unmatched: 4. CDR3 coding DNA: TGCGCCACCAGGACTAGCGGGGACTCCTACAATGAGCAGTTCTTC. As protein: CATRTSGDSYNEQFF. The full variable domain, with the rest looked up from reference TRBV5-1 and TRBJ2-1, is KAGVTQTPRYLIKTRGQQVTLSCSPISGHRSVSWYQQTPGQGLQFLFEYFSETQRNKGNFPGRFSGRQFSNSRSEMNVSTLELGDSALYLCATRTSGDSYNEQFFGPGTRLTVL.

V usage is TRBV5-4 and J usage is TRBJ2-3; D may be TRBD2 (6 bases). V dropped 1 base and J dropped 2 bases, with 11 bases sitting between them. Germline V gives CDR1 SGHNT, CDR2 YYREEE (reference sequence). The CDR3 is made up of 15 amino acids. The CDR3 is CASSLLGDSTDTQYF. The CDR3 nucleotides read TGTGCCAGCAGCTTGTTGGGGGACTCCACAGATACGCAGTATTTT.

The rearrangement links TRBV2 to TRBJ2-7, with D perhaps matching TRBD1 (6 bases). The V gene's germline CDR1 is SNHLY and CDR2 FYNNEI. The V gene lost 8 bases and the J gene lost 3 bases, with 14 bases spanning the gap. The CDR3 is 13 residues long. The CDR3, as DNA: TGTGCCAGCGCTCGAGGACAGATCTACGAGCAGTACTTC. This codes for CASARGQIYEQYF.

The chain uses TRBV27 and TRBJ2-7; possible D gene TRBD1, 7 bases. The germline gives CDR1 MNHEY, CDR2 SMNVEV (reference sequence). The ends were cut back, 6 bases at V and 4 bases at J, with 16 bases in the middle. CDR3 length: 14 residues. In DNA form, the CDR3 reads TGTGCCAGCAGGAGAGAACAGGGGAGGTACGAGCAGTACTTC. Protein: CASRREQGRYEQYF.

The gene calls are TRBV5-4 and TRBJ1-2, with 7 bases that match TRBD1. CDR1 and CDR2 (germline): SGHNT, YYREEE (reference sequence). The ends lost 1 base at V and 4 bases at J; junction bases unmatched: 4. There are 14 residues in the CDR3. CDR3 amino acids: CASSLQGQPYGYTF. CDR3 nucleotides: TGTGCCAGCAGCTTGCAGGGACAGCCCTATGGCTACACCTTC.

This chain uses TRBV18 with TRBJ2-3; unclear D gene. The CDR3 totals 14 residues. The V end lost 2 bases, the J end lost 6 bases, and 12 bases lay between the germline ends. CDR1 is KGHSH and CDR2 is LQKENI in the germline V gene. For the CDR3, the DNA is TGTGCCAGCTCACCAAGGCCAGACACTGATACGCAGTATTTT. It codes for CASSPRPDTDTQYF.

The chain uses TRBV27 and TRBJ2-2, with a possible D match to TRBD1 (5 bases). V lost 6 bases and J 7 bases, leaving 15 bases between the germline ends. The CDR3 is 14 residues long. Germline CDR1 and CDR2: MNHEY and SMNVEV (reference sequence). CDR3 bases: TGTGCCAGCAGGGCCCAAGGGGCCAGCGGGGAGCTGTTTTTT. Amino acid sequence: CASRAQGASGELFF.

V and J are TRBV5-5 and TRBJ2-3; 8 nucleotides align to TRBD2. This CDR3 region has 16 residues. CDR1 is SGHKS, CDR2 YYEKEE, per germline (reference sequence). The trim removed 0 bases at V and 2 bases at J, leaving 5 bases unmatched. The CDR3 spells CASSLARGGVTDTQYF. CDR3 in DNA: TGTGCCAGCAGCTTGGCACGGGGGGGTGTCACAGATACGCAGTATTTT.

The chain carries TRBV4-2 and TRBJ1-2, with a tentative D call TRBD1 (5 bases). Trimming stripped 0 bases from V and 7 bases from J, with 15 bases between. Germline CDR1 reads LGHNA; CDR2 reads YNFKEQ. CDR3 size: 15 residues. CDR3 region: CASSQDTSTVLGYTF. For the CDR3, the DNA is TGTGCCAGCAGCCAAGATACCTCGACAGTGCTTGGCTACACCTTC.

The chain uses TRBV7-9 and TRBJ1-2; tentative D call: TRBD1 (6 bases). Germline lookup yields CDR1 SEHNR and CDR2 FQNEAQ (reference sequence). The CDR3 runs to 14 residues. Trimming pared 5 bases from V and 2 bases from J, leaving 12 bases between. The CDR3 region is CASSHTGTNYGYTF. The CDR3 DNA is TGTGCCAGCAGCCATACAGGGACCAACTATGGCTACACCTTC.

The chain links TRBV5-1 to TRBJ2-7, with D maybe TRBD1 (5 bases). There are 14 residues in the CDR3. Germline loops: CDR1 SGHRS, CDR2 YFSETQ. Between the trimmed V and J ends, which lost 3 bases and 1 base, there was a span of 11 bases. The CDR3 DNA reads TGCGCCAGCAGCTCCCAGGGAATTTCCTACGAGCAGTACTTC. This gives the protein CASSSQGISYEQYF.

The chain recombines TRBV6-5 with TRBJ2-7, with a tentative D call TRBD1 (6 bases). V was pared by 6 bases and J by 1 base, with 16 bases between. In germline, CDR1 is MNHEY, CDR2 SVGAGI. The CDR3 contains 15 residues. The DNA of the CDR3 is TGTGCCAGCAGACTACACAGGGTGGCGTCCTACGAGCAGTACTTC. Amino acid sequence: CASRLHRVASYEQYF.

This chain connects TRBV2 to TRBJ1-6; no definite D call. The CDR3 covers 11 residues. V shed 8 bases and J shed 10 bases, with 9 bases lying between them. Germline CDR1 is SNHLY and CDR2 is FYNNEI. The CDR3 spells CASFFPSPLHF. CDR3 bases: TGTGCCAGCTTCTTCCCCTCACCCCTCCACTTT.

The chain couples TRBV10-3 to TRBJ2-3; 9 bases align to TRBD1. This CDR3 is built from 15 residues. The J segment lost 0 bases and the V segment lost 10 bases, leaving 8 bases of the junction unmatched. Per the germline V gene, CDR1 is ENHRY and CDR2 is SYGVKD. CDR3 sequence: CATVRQGDSTDTQYF. The CDR3 DNA sequence: TGTGCCACTGTAAGACAGGGGGATAGCACAGATACGCAGTATTTT.